Presented here are 8 T cell receptor beta chains from one specimen sequenced in a study of blood T cell repertoires in COVID-19 (dated by TCRdb to about 2020). Library method: the immunoSEQ multiplex PCR assay. TCRdb took over this immuneACCESS table, retaining in-frame rearrangements with V and J assigned. Such tables are incomplete; in checked studies, under half of the missing clones stem from an unresolved V gene, and the remainder is unexplained. Present in this sample are about 120,000 clones, around nine tenths of which were seen just once. More than 2% of the sample is held by the ten biggest clonotypes. Sequencing was performed on peripheral blood. The receptors stem from a woman in her fifties or sixties with acute or convalescent COVID-19.

This clone has just one count. This chain links TRBV6-2 or TRBV6-3 with TRBJ1-2; D unclear. The CDR3 extends over 13 amino acids. The ends were cut back, 6 bases at V and 2 bases at J, with 10 bases in the middle. Germline CDR1 reads MNHEY; CDR2 reads SVGEGT. CDR3 nucleotides: TGTGCCAGCAGCCCCCCAATGAACTATGGCTACACCTTC. It yields the protein CASSPPMNYGYTF.

The chain combines TRBV11-2 with TRBJ2-5, with TRBD2 matching over 10 bases. The CDR3 spans 16 residues. Losses at the gene ends were 3 bases for V and 5 bases for J; bases not matched to a gene: 9. Germline CDR1 and CDR2: SGHAT and FQNNGV. CDR3 loop: CASSFPLAGVTETQYF. CDR3 nucleotide sequence: TGTGCCAGCAGCTTCCCTCTAGCGGGAGTTACGGAGACCCAGTACTTC.

In its sample, this clone ranks as medium-sized (0.01 to 0.1%). The V and J genes are TRBV6-2 or TRBV6-3 and TRBJ2-3; TRBD1 agrees at 7 bases. V was clipped by 5 bases and J by 2 bases; unmatched bases: 4. The V gene's germline CDR1 is MNHEY and CDR2 SVGEGT. CDR3 length equals 14 residues. The CDR3 nucleotides read TGTGCCAGCAGTCTCGGGACAGCCACAGATACGCAGTATTTT. Protein sequence: CASSLGTATDTQYF.

The V gene is TRBV7-6, the J gene TRBJ2-7, with D maybe TRBD2 (6 bases). CDR3 length: 12 amino acids. V lost 6 bases and J lost 4, with 10 bases in between. Germline V lookup: CDR1 SGHVS, CDR2 FNYEAQ. CDR3 nucleotides: TGTGCCAGCAGTCCCGCGGGGTACGAGCAGTACTTC. Protein sequence: CASSPAGYEQYF.

In its sample, this clone was seen once. The CDR3 sequence: CASSATGVSPLHF. CDR3 DNA sequence: TGTGCCAGCAGCGCGACAGGGGTCTCACCCCTCCACTTT. The chain is built from TRBV13 and TRBJ1-6; TRBD1 aligns across 8 bases. The trim removed 5 bases at V and 10 bases at J, leaving 4 bases unmatched. Germline CDR1 PRHDT, CDR2 FYEKMQ (reference sequence). This CDR3 is built from 13 residues.

V and J are TRBV11-2 and TRBJ2-5, with 9 bases matching TRBD1. From germline, CDR1 is SGHAT and CDR2 FQNNGV. Losses at the gene ends were 5 bases for V and 5 bases for J; bases not matched to a gene: 6. This CDR3 region has 14 residues. The CDR3 DNA reads as TGTGCCAGCAGCCAGGACAGGGGATGGGAGACCCAGTACTTC. Protein: CASSQDRGWETQYF.

The chain links TRBV7-9 to TRBJ1-1, with D possibly being TRBD1 (5 bases). With 5 bases removed from V and 7 bases from J, the gap between germline ends came to 20 bases. The CDR3 sequence is 15 residues long. Germline V gene lookup returns CDR1 SEHNR and CDR2 FQNEAQ (reference sequence). CDR3 residues: CASSEGADAKNEAFF. The CDR3, as DNA: TGTGCCAGCAGCGAAGGGGCTGACGCAAAAAATGAAGCTTTCTTT.

This chain links TRBV28 with TRBJ1-5; a weak D match, TRBD1 (5 bases). Germline lookup yields CDR1 MDHEN and CDR2 SYDVKM. The V gene lost 8 bases and the J gene lost 6 bases, with 17 bases spanning the gap. There are 14 residues in the CDR3. CDR3 protein: CASFKDRNSQPQHF. The CDR3, as DNA: TGTGCCAGCTTCAAAGACAGAAACAGTCAGCCCCAGCATTTT.